Below, 14 T cell receptor beta chains from the same sample are listed, as sequenced in a study of OX40 agonist ivuxolimab in advanced cancers. The assay was immunoSEQ multiplex PCR, and TCRdb's table has in-frame clones only and misses some. Here the sample spans 60,000 to 80,000 clones, approximately 78% being singletons. The material was CD4+ or CD8+ T cells sorted from blood, obtained in a trial of the OX40 agonist ivuxolimab. Receptor source: an adult with an advanced solid tumor such as melanoma, head and neck, liver or kidney cancer.

The table lists this clone with a count of one. The chain couples TRBV4-1 to TRBJ1-2, with 10 bases fitting TRBD1. Germline CDR1 reads MGHRA; CDR2 reads YSYEKL. V lost 4 bases, J lost 3 bases, and 2 bases stayed unmatched. The CDR3 spans 14 residues. The CDR3 sequence: CASSPGQGDYGYTF. As DNA, the CDR3 is TGCGCCAGCAGCCCTGGACAGGGGGACTATGGCTACACCTTC.

The chain couples TRBV4-1 to TRBJ1-3; D is perhaps TRBD1 (5 bases). Germline CDR1 is MGHRA and CDR2 is YSYEKL. V lost 1 base and J lost 10, with 23 bases in between. This CDR3 comprises 17 residues. In DNA, the CDR3 is TGCGCCAGCAGCCAAGGAGGTTTGGGACCCACCCGGGTTACCATATATTTT. The encoded protein is CASSQGGLGPTRVTIYF.

The genes are TRBV6-1 and TRBJ1-2; tentatively, D is TRBD1 (6 bases). The V and J ends lost 1 base and 2 bases respectively, with 14 bases between them. The CDR3 has 16 amino acids. Germline V lookup: CDR1 MNHNS, CDR2 SASEGT. The CDR3 nucleotides read TGTGCCAGCAGTGAAGTGGGGGGGCTAGGGAACTATGGCTACACCTTC. This translates into CASSEVGGLGNYGYTF.

The chain recombines TRBV27 with TRBJ1-2, with D perhaps TRBD1 (5 bases). Germline assignment: CDR1 MNHEY and CDR2 SMNVEV (reference sequence). The V and J ends lost 4 bases and 1 base respectively, with 25 bases between them. This CDR3 spans 19 amino acids. CDR3 amino acids: CASSSIPPGVGGNNYGYTF. CDR3 sequence (DNA): TGTGCCAGCAGTTCCATACCCCCCGGGGTTGGGGGTAATAACTATGGCTACACCTTC.

The chain is built from TRBV11-3 and TRBJ2-3, with D hard to call. V lost 6 bases and J 5 bases, leaving 15 bases between the germline ends. Germline CDR1 and CDR2: SGHNT and YENEEA. The CDR3 consists of 14 residues. CDR3 sequence reads: CASSSSGGRDTQYF. The CDR3 DNA follows: TGTGCCAGCAGTTCGTCAGGCGGCAGAGATACGCAGTATTTT. The variable domain in full, completed from reference TRBV11-3 and TRBJ2-3, reads EAGVVQSPRYKIIEKKQPVAFWCNPISGHNTLYWYLQNLGQGPELLIRYENEEAVDDSQLPKDRFSAERLKGVDSTLKIQPAELGDSAVYLCASSSSGGRDTQYFGPGTRLTVL.

CDR3 nucleotide sequence: TGTGCCAGCAAAGTGGCTAGCGGGAGTAATGAGCAGTTCTTC. Residues: CASKVASGSNEQFF. V usage is TRBV11-3 and J usage is TRBJ2-1; 10 bases agree with TRBD2. The germline gives CDR1 SGHNT, CDR2 YENEEA. There are 14 residues in the CDR3. With 7 bases clipped from V and 7 bases from J, the junction kept 7 bases outside the gene matches.

The sample holds a few counts of this clone. The chain joins TRBV5-1 to TRBJ1-3; possible D gene TRBD1, 5 bases. The CDR3 consists of 15 residues. CDR1 is SGHRS and CDR2 is YFSETQ in the germline V gene. Trimming removed 4 bases from V and 0 bases from J, with 11 bases in between. As DNA, the CDR3 is TGCGCCAGCAGCCCTGGGGGTGGCTCTGGAAACACCATATATTTT. Protein sequence: CASSPGGGSGNTIYF.

This clone turned up a few times. The chain recombines TRBV6-5 with TRBJ2-7, with 7 bases lining up with TRBD1. Germline trimming cut 2 bases from V and 0 bases from J; bases unmatched to any gene: 7. Germline-derived CDR1 and CDR2 are MNHEY and SVGAGI. This CDR3 has 16 amino acids. The CDR3 DNA follows: TGTGCCAGCAGTTACCAACCGACAGGGTCCTCCTACGAGCAGTACTTC. The encoded protein is CASSYQPTGSSYEQYF.

This chain links TRBV5-1 with TRBJ1-3, with D perhaps matching TRBD1 (5 bases). Germline assignment: CDR1 SGHRS and CDR2 YFSETQ. The germline V and J ends were trimmed by 4 bases and 0 bases, with 11 bases remaining between them. This CDR3 has 15 residues. The CDR3 DNA reads TGCGCCAGCAGCCCAGACAGAAGCTCTGGAAACACCATATATTTT. Its translation is CASSPDRSSGNTIYF. Full variable domain (missing parts from reference TRBV5-1 and TRBJ1-3): KAGVTQTPRYLIKTRGQQVTLSCSPISGHRSVSWYQQTPGQGLQFLFEYFSETQRNKGNFPGRFSGRQFSNSRSEMNVSTLELGDSALYLCASSPDRSSGNTIYFGEGSWLTVV.

A few counts support this clone. This sequence joins TRBV30 and TRBJ1-1, with a tentative D call TRBD1 (6 bases). Trimming removed 0 bases at V and 1 base at J, with 9 bases between. The length of the CDR3 is 14 residues. In germline, CDR1 is GTSNPN, CDR2 SVGIG (reference sequence). The CDR3 protein is CAWSVGHRNTEAFF. The DNA for the CDR3 is TGTGCCTGGAGTGTGGGACACCGGAACACTGAAGCTTTCTTT.

The CDR3: CASSLRGTGNGYTF. The CDR3 DNA sequence: TGTGCCAGCAGTTTAAGGGGGACAGGGAATGGCTACACCTTC. V usage is TRBV27 and J usage is TRBJ1-2, with 9 bases aligning to TRBD1. Germline CDR1 is MNHEY and CDR2 is SMNVEV (reference sequence). The CDR3 sequence is 14 residues long. V was clipped by 2 bases and J by 6 bases; unmatched bases: 4.

V usage is TRBV5-6 and J usage is TRBJ2-7; D not certain. V was shortened by 1 base and J by 3 bases, with 11 bases between the two germline ends. Germline CDR1 and CDR2: SGHDT and YYEEEE. The CDR3 has 14 residues. This chain's CDR3 is CASSLQGILYEQYF. The CDR3 DNA sequence: TGTGCCAGCAGCTTGCAAGGCATCCTCTACGAGCAGTACTTC.

This sequence joins TRBV6-1 and TRBJ1-5; D gene unclear. Trimming cost V 3 bases and J 3 bases, with 18 bases left between them. This CDR3 has 17 amino acids. Germline values: CDR1 MNHNS, CDR2 SASEGT. CDR3 region: CASSDRRTHTSNQPQHF. In nucleotides, the CDR3 is TGTGCCAGCAGTGATAGGAGGACGCATACCTCCAATCAGCCCCAGCATTTT.

This clone was seen repeatedly, ten times or more. This chain uses TRBV27 with TRBJ1-2; D uncertain. Looked up from germline, CDR1 is MNHEY and CDR2 is SMNVEV (reference sequence). The ends were cut back, 6 bases at V and 2 bases at J, with 16 bases in the middle. This CDR3 has 15 residues. The CDR3 region is CASSPAQAVNYGYTF. The DNA for the CDR3 is TGTGCCAGCAGCCCCGCCCAGGCAGTAAACTATGGCTACACCTTC.